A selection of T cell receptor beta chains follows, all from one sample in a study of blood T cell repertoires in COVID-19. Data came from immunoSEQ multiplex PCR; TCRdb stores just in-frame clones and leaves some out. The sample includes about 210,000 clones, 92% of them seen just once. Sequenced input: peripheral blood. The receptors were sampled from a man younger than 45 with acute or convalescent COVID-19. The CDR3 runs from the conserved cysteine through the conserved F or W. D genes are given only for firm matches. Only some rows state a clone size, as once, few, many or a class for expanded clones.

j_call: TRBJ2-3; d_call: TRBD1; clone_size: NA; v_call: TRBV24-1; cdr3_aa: CATSGVTGGDTQYF; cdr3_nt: TGTGCCACCAGTGGGGTGACAGGGGGTGATACGCAGTATTTT
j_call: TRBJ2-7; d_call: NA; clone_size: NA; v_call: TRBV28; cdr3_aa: CASSGVLDYEQYF; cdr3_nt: TGTGCCTCGTCAGGGGTTTTAGATTACGAGCAGTACTTC
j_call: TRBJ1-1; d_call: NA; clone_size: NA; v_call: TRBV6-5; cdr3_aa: CASSYTGDLPEAFF; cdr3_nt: TGTGCCAGCAGTTATACGGGGGATTTGCCTGAAGCTTTCTTT
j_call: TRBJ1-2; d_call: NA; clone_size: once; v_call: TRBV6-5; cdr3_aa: CASRADSNLYGYTF; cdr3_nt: TGTGCCAGCAGGGCCGACAGTAATCTCTATGGCTACACCTTC
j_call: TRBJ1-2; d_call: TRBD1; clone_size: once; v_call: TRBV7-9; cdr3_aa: CASSLSNTGGYGYTF; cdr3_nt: TGTGCCAGCAGCTTATCAAACACAGGGGGCTATGGCTACACCTTC
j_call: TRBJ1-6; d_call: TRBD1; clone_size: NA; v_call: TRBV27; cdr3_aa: CASSLRDRVANNSPLHF; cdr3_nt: TGTGCCAGCAGTTTAAGGGACAGGGTGGCGAATAATTCACCCCTCCACTTT
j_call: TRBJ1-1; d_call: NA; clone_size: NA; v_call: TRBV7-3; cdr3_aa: CASPFWGCEAFF; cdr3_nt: TGTGCCAGTCCCTTTTGGGGCTGTGAAGCTTTCTTT
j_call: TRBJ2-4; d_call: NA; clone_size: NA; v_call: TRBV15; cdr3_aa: CATSRDLSQLAKNIQYF; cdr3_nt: TGTGCCACCAGCAGAGATCTTTCGCAACTAGCCAAAAACATTCAGTACTTC
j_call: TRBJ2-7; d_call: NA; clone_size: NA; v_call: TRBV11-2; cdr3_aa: CASTHLVGGSYEQYF; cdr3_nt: TGTGCCAGCACCCACCTCGTAGGAGGGTCCTACGAGCAGTACTTC
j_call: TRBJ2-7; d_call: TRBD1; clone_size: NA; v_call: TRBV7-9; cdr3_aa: CASSHTNRGEQYF; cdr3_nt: TGTGCCAGCAGCCACACTAACAGGGGCGAGCAGTACTTC
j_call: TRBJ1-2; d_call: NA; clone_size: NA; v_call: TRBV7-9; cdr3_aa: CASSTDRNYGYTF; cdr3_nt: TGTGCCAGCAGCACCGACAGAAACTATGGCTACACCTTC
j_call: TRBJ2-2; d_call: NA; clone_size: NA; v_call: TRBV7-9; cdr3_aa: CASSTTMDTGELFF; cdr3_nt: TGTGCCAGCAGTACTACCATGGACACCGGGGAGCTGTTTTTT
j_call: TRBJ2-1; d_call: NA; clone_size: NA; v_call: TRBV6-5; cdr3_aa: CASSYSGRQGYNEQFF; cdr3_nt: TGTGCCAGCAGTTACTCGGGGCGCCAGGGCTACAATGAGCAGTTCTTC